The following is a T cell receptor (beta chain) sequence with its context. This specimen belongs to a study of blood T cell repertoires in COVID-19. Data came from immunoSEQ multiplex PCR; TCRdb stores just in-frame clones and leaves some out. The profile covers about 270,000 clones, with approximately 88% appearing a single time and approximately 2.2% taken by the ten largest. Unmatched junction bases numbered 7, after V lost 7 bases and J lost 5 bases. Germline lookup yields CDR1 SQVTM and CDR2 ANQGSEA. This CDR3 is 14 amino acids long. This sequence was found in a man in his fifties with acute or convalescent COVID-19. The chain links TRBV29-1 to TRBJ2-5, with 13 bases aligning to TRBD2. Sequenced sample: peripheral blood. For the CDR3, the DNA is TGCAGCGCTTATGGACTAGCGGGGGAGGAGACCCAGTACTTC. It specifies CSAYGLAGEETQYF.